Below, 24 T cell receptor beta chains from the same sample are listed, as sequenced in a study of shared T cell receptors in the human thymus. The protocol was immunoSEQ multiplex PCR, while the TCRdb copy is restricted to in-frame clones and leaves out a portion. The sample shows 700,000 or so clones, 80% to 90% of them seen only once. A further study also used this sample, focusing on human thymus T cells.

The sample taken for sequencing was thymocytes. These receptors all stem from a girl under three years old with a congenital heart defect.

This clone has only a few counts. The V and J genes are TRBV2 and TRBJ2-7; tentative D call: TRBD1 (5 bases). This CDR3 is 12 amino acids long. CDR1 and CDR2 (germline): SNHLY, FYNNEI. V lost 6 bases to trimming and J lost 1 base, with 7 bases between them. The CDR3 protein is CASRDRSYEQYF. The CDR3 DNA reads as TGTGCCAGCAGAGACAGATCCTACGAGCAGTACTTC.

Only a few counts were recorded for this clone. J is TRBJ1-2 and V is TRBV21-1; no DNA check was done on the table's D call, TRBD1. TRBV21-1 counts as a pseudogene. CDR3 length: 15 amino acids. This chain's CDR3 is CASRPGTGGNYGYTF. The CDR3 DNA sequence: TGTGCCTCTCGTCCCGGGACAGGGGGAAACTATGGCTACACCTTC.

This sequence joins TRBV7-9 and TRBJ2-7, with D unclear. There are 15 residues in the CDR3. The V gene's germline CDR1 is SEHNR and CDR2 FQNEAQ (reference sequence). V was cut by 1 base and J by 2 bases, with 12 bases left in between. The CDR3 DNA follows: TGTGCCAGCAGCTTAGAACAGATCAAGCCCTACGAGCAGTACTTC. It specifies CASSLEQIKPYEQYF.

V usage is TRBV25-1 and J usage is TRBJ2-3, with unresolved D. The CDR3 has 12 amino acids. The germline gives CDR1 MGHDK, CDR2 SYGVNS. Trimming left V 8 bases short and J 4 bases short, with 10 bases between. CDR3 sequence: CASGPMADTQYF. The CDR3 DNA sequence: TGTGCCAGCGGGCCCATGGCAGATACGCAGTATTTT.

This CDR3 reads CASSLIEGAHTGELFF. The CDR3 bases are TGTGCCAGCAGCCTTATTGAGGGGGCGCACACCGGGGAGCTGTTTTTT. The V and J genes are TRBV11-3 and TRBJ2-2, with 7 bases fitting TRBD1. This CDR3 has 16 amino acids. Per the germline V gene, CDR1 is SGHNT and CDR2 is YENEEA. Unmatched junction bases numbered 9, after V lost 5 bases and J lost 3 bases.

This chain links TRBV25-1 with TRBJ1-2; 8 bases are a match to TRBD1. The CDR3 sequence is 14 residues long. Germline V gives CDR1 MGHDK, CDR2 SYGVNS. The J segment lost 9 bases and the V segment lost 3 bases, leaving 9 bases of the junction unmatched. The DNA of the CDR3 is TGTGCCAGCAGTGATTGGTTTGGACAGGGACGCTACACCTTC. Its translation is CASSDWFGQGRYTF.

The CDR3 DNA reads TGTGCCAGTATGGCCCCAGGGCCGGAAACCGGGGACAGGGTTAATGAGGACTATGGCTACACCTTC. This codes for CASMAPGPETGDRVNEDYGYTF. The V gene is TRBV19, the J gene TRBJ1-2, with 9 bases aligning to TRBD1. The length of the CDR3 is 22 residues. The germline gives CDR1 LNHDA, CDR2 SQIVND (reference sequence). J was trimmed by 3 bases and V by 7 bases; bases with no gene match: 30.

This clone was seen once. The V call is TRBV27, the J call TRBJ1-4; D is undetermined. Per the germline V gene, CDR1 is MNHEY and CDR2 is SMNVEV (reference sequence). V was shortened by 3 bases and J by 7 bases, with 15 bases between the two germline ends. This CDR3 has 15 amino acids. CDR3 nucleotide sequence: TGTGCCAGCAGTTTTCACCTGGGAGGTGGTGAAAAACTGTTTTTT. Encoded protein: CASSFHLGGGEKLFF.

The chain carries TRBV28 and TRBJ1-1; D perhaps matches TRBD1 (5 bases). This CDR3 spans 11 amino acids. V was pared by 10 bases and J by 10 bases, with 16 bases between. Germline-derived CDR1 and CDR2 are MDHEN and SYDVKM. CDR3 DNA: TGTGCCACCCTCTGGGGGGTTGGAGCTTTCTTT. As protein: CATLWGVGAFF.

This clone was recorded only once. The chain links TRBV5-1 to TRBJ2-2, with 7 bases aligning to TRBD1. Unmatched junction bases numbered 5, after V lost 4 bases and J lost 8 bases. CDR3 length equals 13 residues. The germline gives CDR1 SGHRS, CDR2 YFSETQ. The CDR3 loop reads CASSRRGTGELFF. In DNA, the CDR3 is TGCGCCAGCAGCCGCAGGGGGACGGGGGAGCTGTTTTTT. Full variable domain (rest looked up from reference TRBV5-1 and TRBJ2-2): KAGVTQTPRYLIKTRGQQVTLSCSPISGHRSVSWYQQTPGQGLQFLFEYFSETQRNKGNFPGRFSGRQFSNSRSEMNVSTLELGDSALYLCASSRRGTGELFFGEGSRLTVL.

The rearrangement uses TRBV10-3 and TRBJ1-2; tentatively, D is TRBD1 (5 bases). Germline V gene sequence: CDR1 ENHRY, CDR2 SYGVKD. Trimming cost V 7 bases and J 2 bases, with 11 bases left between them. The CDR3 is 13 amino acids. Here the CDR3 reads CAITGAGNYGYTF. In DNA form, the CDR3 reads TGTGCCATCACTGGGGCGGGAAACTATGGCTACACCTTC.

V is TRBV15 and J is TRBJ1-1; D is ambiguous. CDR3 length: 14 residues. Germline V gives CDR1 LNHNV, CDR2 YYDKDF (reference sequence). The V end was cut by 6 bases, the J end by 4 bases, with 15 bases between. The CDR3 DNA reads TGTGCCACCAGAGAGGGATGGTTTAGCACTGAAGCTTTCTTT. Translated, it gives CATREGWFSTEAFF.

For this clone: One end of the junction does not line up with germline, which may come from a read error. In the same sample, other DNA sequences code for this CDR3. V gene TRBV5-1 combines with J gene TRBJ2-5, with D possibly being TRBD2 (6 bases). The germline V gene encodes CDR1 SGHRS and CDR2 YFSETQ. The CDR3 spans 17 residues. CDR3 region: CASSLTPGLKAEETQYF. For the CDR3, the DNA is TGTGCCAGCAGCTTGACCCCGGGACTCAAGGCCGAAGAGACCCAGTACTTC.

This clone was observed a few times. This rearrangement joins TRBV4-1 to TRBJ2-3; TRBD2 aligns across 9 bases. Germline trimming cut 3 bases from V and 3 bases from J; bases unmatched to any gene: 16. From germline, CDR1 is MGHRA and CDR2 YSYEKL. The CDR3 has 19 residues. The CDR3 protein is CASSHPFAGGALRTDTQYF. The CDR3 bases are TGCGCCAGCAGCCATCCCTTTGCGGGGGGGGCCTTGAGAACAGATACGCAGTATTTT.

This chain joins TRBV15 and TRBJ1-1; 11 positions match TRBD1. Per germline, CDR1 LNHNV and CDR2 YYDKDF (reference sequence). The CDR3 consists of 16 residues. After removal of 0 bases from V and 5 bases from J, the junction contained 5 bases not matched to a gene. The CDR3 loop reads CATSRDLGTGGTEAFF. In DNA form, the CDR3 reads TGTGCCACCAGCAGAGATTTGGGGACAGGGGGGACTGAAGCTTTCTTT.

The chain has TRBV2 and TRBJ2-7; tentatively, D is TRBD2 (7 bases). The V end was cut by 3 bases, the J end by 0 bases, with 24 bases between. This CDR3 has 19 residues. Germline assignment: CDR1 SNHLY and CDR2 FYNNEI. The CDR3 nucleotides read TGTGCCAGCAGTGAGGGACCCAGAGGGGGGGTCCAGAGCTCCTACGAGCAGTACTTC. Amino acids: CASSEGPRGGVQSSYEQYF.

The chain uses TRBV10-3 and TRBJ2-2; D may be TRBD2 (6 bases). V dropped 3 bases and J dropped 2 bases, with 10 bases sitting between them. CDR3 size: 15 residues. Germline V CDR1 and CDR2: ENHRY, SYGVKD. The CDR3 DNA follows: TGTGCCATCAGTGACGGGGGAAGAAACACCGGGGAGCTGTTTTTT. Amino acids: CAISDGGRNTGELFF.

The chain is built from TRBV19 and TRBJ1-2; TRBD1 agrees at 7 bases. The CDR3 consists of 15 residues. V shed 5 bases and J 8 bases; nucleotides not matched to a gene: 14. CDR1 and CDR2 from the germline V gene are LNHDA and SQIVND (reference sequence). The CDR3 loop reads CASSLTGAPTRGYTF. For the CDR3, the DNA is TGTGCCAGTAGTTTAACAGGGGCTCCTACTAGGGGCTACACCTTC.

This chain uses TRBV29-1 with TRBJ1-4; the D is unclear. V was pared by 4 bases and J by 6 bases, with 18 bases between. In germline, CDR1 is SQVTM, CDR2 ANQGSEA. CDR3 size: 15 residues. The CDR3 DNA sequence: TGCAGCGTTGTACTAGTGGGAGTCAAACATGAAAAACTGTTTTTT. It codes for CSVVLVGVKHEKLFF.

The chain couples TRBV11-2 to TRBJ2-1; 7 bases agree with TRBD2. Trimming removed 3 bases from V and 8 bases from J; junction bases left unmatched: 13. This CDR3 contains 16 residues. CDR1 and CDR2 from the germline V gene are SGHAT and FQNNGV. The CDR3 coding sequence is TGTGCCAGCAGCTTGGCCCAGGGACTACTTCTCCATGAGCAGTTCTTC. Amino acid sequence: CASSLAQGLLLHEQFF.

This chain uses TRBV15 with TRBJ2-2; the match to TRBD1 covers 7 bases. Germline V CDR1 and CDR2: LNHNV, YYDKDF (reference sequence). The CDR3 spans 15 residues. V lost 1 base to trimming and J lost 4 bases; unmatched junction nucleotides: 3. The CDR3 coding sequence is TGTGCCACCAGCAGAGGTGGGACAGTCACCGGGGAGCTGTTTTTT. It codes for CATSRGGTVTGELFF.

The rearrangement uses TRBV4-1 and TRBJ2-5; a weak D match, TRBD2 (6 bases). The germline CDR1 and CDR2 sequences are MGHRA and YSYEKL. There are 19 residues in the CDR3. The ends were cut back, 0 bases at V and 2 bases at J, with 22 bases in the middle. As DNA, the CDR3 is TGCGCCAGCAGCCAAGATTCCCGAGGAGACGGACGGGAGCAAGAGACCCAGTACTTC. It translates to CASSQDSRGDGREQETQYF.

The chain links TRBV12-5 to TRBJ1-5; 9 bases match TRBD1. Germline CDR1 LGHNT, CDR2 FRNRAP. The V segment lost 4 bases and the J segment 1 base; nucleotides outside the gene matches: 14. The CDR3 sequence is 19 residues long. The CDR3 here is CASGWAGPTGGSSNQPQHF. The CDR3 region has the DNA TGTGCTAGTGGTTGGGCTGGCCCCACAGGGGGCTCAAGCAATCAGCCCCAGCATTTT. The entire variable domain, with the rest obtained from reference TRBV12-5 and TRBJ1-5, is as follows: DARVTQTPRHKVTEMGQEVTMRCQPILGHNTVFWYRQTMMQGLELLAYFRNRAPLDDSGMPKDRFSAEMPDATLATLKIQPSEPRDSAVYFCASGWAGPTGGSSNQPQHFGDGTRLSIL.

V is TRBV19 and J is TRBJ1-5; 7 nucleotides line up with TRBD1. The CDR3 has 14 amino acids. CDR1 and CDR2 (germline): LNHDA, SQIVND (reference sequence). After removal of 10 bases from V and 6 bases from J, the junction contained 12 bases not matched to a gene. CDR3: CANRPTGASQPQHF. The CDR3, as DNA: TGTGCCAATAGGCCCACAGGGGCGAGTCAGCCCCAGCATTTT. Full variable domain (outside the CDR3, taken from reference TRBV19 and TRBJ1-5): DGGITQSPKYLFRKEGQNVTLSCEQNLNHDAMYWYRQDPGQGLRLIYYSQIVNDFQKGDIAEGYSVSREKKESFPLTVTSAQKNPTAFYLCANRPTGASQPQHFGDGTRLSIL.